This T cell receptor (beta chain) was sequenced in a study of T cells in Graves' hyperthyroidism and ophthalmopathy. This CDR3 has 12 amino acids. The ends were cut back, 3 bases at V and 2 bases at J, with 7 bases in the middle. Germline-derived CDR1 and CDR2 are SQVTM and ANQGSEA. Researchers took RNA transcripts and amplified the TCR beta CDR3 regions from them. TCR CDR3 underwent first-round RT-PCR with the HTBI primer set. TCRdb redid the calling of the multiplex PCR reads with MiXCR, one entry per CDR3 protein. The data contain some 690,000 distinct CDR3 sequences, roughly a sixth of them seen just once; the ten biggest clones take up 15%.

This sequence joins TRBV29-1 and TRBJ2-5; no clear D. The sequenced sample consisted of blood. The TCR originated in a man aged 50 to 60 with Graves' hyperthyroidism. CDR3 in DNA: TGCAGCGTTGATGCGTCTCAAGAGACCCAGTACTTC. This translates into CSVDASQETQYF.